This T cell receptor (beta chain) appears in the sequencing data of a study of CXCR3-negative and CXCR3-positive naive CD8 T cells. Study-wide results and limits: Surface CD5 matched across naive subsets, and TRB CDR3 properties served to infer TCR strength. Both naive subsets had comparably high diversity; memory CD8+ cells much lower.

Each TRB cDNA library was prepared by 5' RACE (with UMI labels). From the 5' RACE reads, TCRdb lists one entry per CDR3 protein and no DNA. Its listing shows about 56,000 distinct CDR3 sequences. In germline, CDR1 is MGHRA, CDR2 YSYEKL. The CDR3 extends over 16 amino acids. Triplicate sorting captured around 300,000 cells each from every CD8+ T cell subset. As to this clonotype: Its target is not known.

The sample taken for sequencing was memory CD8+ T cells from blood. The chain joins TRBV4-1 to TRBJ2-1. The clonotype comes from a human donor in good health. Some clones in this sample may be carry-over from other donors' samples. CDR3 residues: CASSLTRSFTDNEQFF.